Listed below are T cell receptor beta chains from one sample, sequenced in a study of cytomegalovirus exposure and HLA in healthy donors. TCRdb keeps only in-frame clones here, not all; method: immunoSEQ multiplex PCR. The data contain tens of thousands of clones, about 80% of them singletons. Sequencing was performed on PBMCs. These receptors originate from a man in his forties or fifties in good health and CMV-seropositive. Each CDR3 is given with its conserved first and last residue. D genes are given only for firm matches.

>TRBV10-1|NA|TRBJ1-6
CASRTNDNSPLHF
TGCGCCAGCAGGACAAACGATAATTCACCCCTCCACTTT
>TRBV4-3|TRBD2|TRBJ2-5
CASSQGLAGTQETQYF
TGCGCCAGCAGCCAGGGTCTAGCGGGGACCCAAGAGACCCAGTACTTC
>TRBV6-6|TRBD1|TRBJ1-2
CASSYLDRGNGYTF
TGTGCCAGCAGTTACTTGGACAGGGGGAATGGCTACACCTTC
>TRBV10-3|NA|TRBJ2-5
CAISESPGETQYF
TGTGCCATCAGTGAGTCCCCGGGGGAGACCCAGTACTTC
>TRBV30|NA|TRBJ2-5
CAWSVQGKTQYF
TGTGCCTGGAGTGTCCAGGGAAAGACCCAGTACTTC
>TRBV7-8|NA|TRBJ2-4
CASSPRGLAKNIQYF
TGTGCCAGCAGCCCCCGAGGCTTAGCCAAAAACATTCAGTACTTC
>TRBV27|NA|TRBJ2-7
CASSLQQGPYEQYF
TGTGCCAGCAGTTTACAACAGGGCCCTTACGAGCAGTACTTC
>TRBV6-6|TRBD1|TRBJ1-2
CASSYSKGQGYGYTF
TGTGCCAGCAGTTACTCGAAGGGACAGGGCTATGGCTACACCTTC
>TRBV10-2|NA|TRBJ2-7
CASSDNYEQYF
TGCGCCAGCAGTGATAACTACGAGCAGTACTTC
>TRBV5-4|NA|TRBJ1-1
CASSLEQGGTEAFF
TGTGCCAGCAGCCTGGAACAGGGCGGCACTGAAGCTTTCTTT
>TRBV6-1|TRBD1|TRBJ1-2
CASSRQGPYGYTF
TGTGCCAGCAGCCGACAGGGGCCCTATGGCTACACCTTC
>TRBV6-5|NA|TRBJ2-3
CASSYGRGGGTDTQYF
TGTGCCAGCAGTTACGGTAGGGGCGGAGGGACAGATACGCAGTATTTT
>TRBV19|NA|TRBJ2-7
CASSADFVEQYF
TGTGCCAGTAGCGCCGACTTCGTTGAGCAGTACTTC
>TRBV27|TRBD2|TRBJ2-7
CASSLAGGAYEQYF
TGTGCCAGCAGTTTAGCGGGAGGGGCCTACGAGCAGTACTTC
>TRBV4-2|TRBD1|TRBJ1-3
CASGTGGSGNTIYF
TGTGCCAGCGGGACAGGGGGTAGTGGAAACACCATATATTTT
>TRBV7-9|NA|TRBJ1-2
CASRLQGDYGYTF
TGTGCCAGCCGACTACAGGGTGACTATGGCTACACCTTC
>TRBV6-5|TRBD2|TRBJ2-1
CASSYQAGAYNEQFF
TGTGCCAGCAGTTATCAGGCGGGAGCCTACAATGAGCAGTTCTTC